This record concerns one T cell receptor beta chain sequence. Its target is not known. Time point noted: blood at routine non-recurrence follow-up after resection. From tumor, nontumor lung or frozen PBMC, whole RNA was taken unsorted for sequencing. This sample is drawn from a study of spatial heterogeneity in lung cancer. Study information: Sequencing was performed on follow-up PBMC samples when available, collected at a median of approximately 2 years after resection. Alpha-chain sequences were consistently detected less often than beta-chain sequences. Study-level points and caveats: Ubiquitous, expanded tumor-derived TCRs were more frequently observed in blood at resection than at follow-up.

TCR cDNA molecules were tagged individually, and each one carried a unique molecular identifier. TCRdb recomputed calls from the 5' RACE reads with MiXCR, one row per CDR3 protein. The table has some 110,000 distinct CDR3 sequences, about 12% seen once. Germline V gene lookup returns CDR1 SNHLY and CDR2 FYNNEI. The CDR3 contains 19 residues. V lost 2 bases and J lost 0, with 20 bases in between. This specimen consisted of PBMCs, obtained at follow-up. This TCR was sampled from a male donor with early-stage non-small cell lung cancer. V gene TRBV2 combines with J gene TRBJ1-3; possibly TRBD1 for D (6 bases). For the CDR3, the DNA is TGTGCCAGCAGTGAATCGGCCCCTTTTACAGGGCACTCTGGAAACACCATATATTTT. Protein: CASSESAPFTGHSGNTIYF.